These 4 T cell receptor beta chains share one sample of origin, sequenced in a study of cytomegalovirus exposure and HLA in healthy donors. Sequencing used immunoSEQ multiplex PCR; TCRdb keeps in-frame clones, though not all of them. The sample records a few hundred thousand clones, roughly 83% being singletons. Sequenced input: PBMCs. The source is a woman aged 25 to 45 in good health and CMV-seropositive.

The chain couples TRBV29-1 to TRBJ1-4; a weak D match, TRBD1 (5 bases). Germline CDR1 SQVTM, CDR2 ANQGSEA. The CDR3 totals 12 residues. V was cut by 5 bases and J by 8 bases, with 12 bases left in between. The CDR3 DNA reads TGCAGCGTTTCGAGCGGGGACGAAAAACTGTTTTTT. Protein sequence: CSVSSGDEKLFF.

This clone was found many times. The chain employs TRBV6-5 and TRBJ2-1; tentative D call: TRBD1 (5 bases). CDR1 is MNHEY, CDR2 SVGAGI, per germline. Trimming took 5 bases from V and 7 from J, leaving 9 bases between them. CDR3 length equals 12 residues. The CDR3 DNA is TGTGCCAGCAGTCGGACACAGAATGAGCAGTTCTTC. This sequence encodes CASSRTQNEQFF.

The chain links TRBV5-1 to TRBJ2-7, with 10 positions matching TRBD2. CDR3 length: 15 residues. Germline V gene sequence: CDR1 SGHRS, CDR2 YFSETQ. With 0 bases clipped from V and 3 bases from J, the junction kept 3 bases outside the gene matches. CDR3: CASSLDGLADYEQYF. CDR3 nucleotide sequence: TGCGCCAGCAGCTTGGACGGACTAGCGGACTACGAGCAGTACTTC.

V and J are TRBV6-4 and TRBJ2-6, with a weak D call TRBD1 (6 bases). The V gene lost 4 bases and the J gene lost 2 bases, with 15 bases spanning the gap. Germline V gene sequence: CDR1 MRHNA, CDR2 SNTAGT. CDR3 size: 17 residues. The CDR3 reads CASSASRGYAGANVLTF. DNA of the CDR3: TGTGCCAGCAGTGCGTCCAGGGGCTATGCTGGGGCCAACGTCCTGACTTTC.